The clone carrying this TCR beta chain was recorded only once. Its antigen is unidentified. The data originate from a study of PD-1 blockade in classical Hodgkin lymphoma. Findings and limits, study-wide: The drivers behind the repertoire differences, possibly disease activity or prior therapy, remain undefined. Complete responders started with a diversity level that resembled newly diagnosed patients at baseline. Baseline TCR diversity was reportedly lower in newly diagnosed patients than in healthy donors. It was reported as lower still in relapsed/refractory patients.

TCRdb's table, derived via immunoSEQ multiplex PCR, lists solely in-frame clones and lacks some. The profile covers nearly 20,000 clones, with 76% appearing a single time and around 40% taken by the ten largest. The V gene's germline CDR1 is SGHTA and CDR2 FQGNSA. The CDR3 has 14 amino acids. The V gene end was trimmed by 1 base and the J gene end by 3 bases; junction bases not matched to a gene: 3. Documented time point: cycle 4 day 1 (C4D1), after 6 weeks of nivolumab. Patients all relapsed after autologous stem cell transplantation, and there was variation in brentuximab vedotin exposure. Here the sequenced sample was peripheral blood mononuclear cells (PBMCs), taken before the fourth cycle of nivolumab. The gene calls are TRBV7-2 and TRBJ2-7, with 7 bases identical to TRBD1. This clonotype was sampled from a human donor with classical Hodgkin lymphoma. The CDR3 spells CASSLVGTVYEQYF. The CDR3 coding sequence is TGTGCCAGCAGCTTAGTGGGGACAGTCTACGAGCAGTACTTC.